This section outlines one TCR beta chain sequence together with its context. Its antigen has not been determined. Nothing much larger sits one base from this clone, and base qualities are not available. The library was obtained by the immunoSEQ multiplex PCR assay. On the authors' methods: A statistical classification framework was built for diagnosing cytomegalovirus status from the catalog of TCR beta chain sequences. Imported from immuneACCESS, the table was reduced by TCRdb to in-frame sequences with V and J called. These copies leave out some clones; in studies compared against another copy, an unresolved V gene accounts for under half, and the cause of the remainder is not known. The DNA gave D and trimming, while V, J and clone size come from that table. In all, the sample holds roughly 120,000 clones, and more than 85% of those were seen once. Together, the top ten hold nearly 4.5% of the sample.

Inclusive of the bounding cysteine and phenylalanine, the CDR3 is 16 residues long. Only CDR3 DNA is held: 48 bases, read in frame from base 1. For CDR1 and CDR2, the germline V gene lists SGHDT and YYEEEE. V loses 2 bases of germline sequence and J loses 1 base, and the interval between the two ends is 13 bases. The donors were included in the validation cohort of roughly 130 subjects, a group kept apart from the roughly 700-subject first cohort. The data were obtained in a study of cytomegalovirus exposure and HLA in healthy donors (dated by TCRdb to between 2016 and 2019). Study-wide context: A later analysis indicated that the 90 to 150 validation repertoires were generated on the platform also employed for the 670 or so repertoires of the first cohort. The study was designed to test whether signatures of past pathogen exposure could be identified by cataloging public T cell receptors. Besides the first cohort of roughly 700 subjects, a separate validation cohort made up of over 100 different subjects was used. High-throughput TCR immunosequencing, statistical association of individual TCRs with disease status, and machine learning were combined to predict cytomegalovirus infection status.

The research as a whole found: A later analysis had no HLA typing for the validation cohort, so co-occurrence there was scored across all 120 or so repertoires. Across donors, most TCR sequences were observed very rarely, whereas some public TCRs were present in many individuals. Subsequent analysis determined that TCRs grouped into clusters in the first cohort also showed a tendency toward co-occurrence across the 90 to 150 validation repertoires, and 85% to 95% of cluster scores exceeded 0. The classifier was reported to diagnose cytomegalovirus status with high specificity and sensitivity in both the original and validation cohorts. It was suggested by the authors that the approach could potentially be generalized to other disease states and immunological phenotypes. The study listed 164 TCR beta chains as associated with cytomegalovirus. In vitro tests confirmed that three of the cytomegalovirus-associated TCR beta chains recognize cytomegalovirus antigens.

The chain is encoded by TRBV5-6 joined to TRBJ2-1, with TRBD1 perhaps the D gene, on 5 matching bases. Sequencing was done on a sample of PBMCs. The receptor was isolated from a man between 18 and 35 years old in good health and CMV-seropositive. The nucleotide sequence is TGTGCCAGCAGCTTAGAACAGGTCACTTCCTACAATGAGCAGTTCTTC. The encoded protein is CASSLEQVTSYNEQFF.